One sample yielded the 10 T cell receptor beta chains listed below, sequenced in a study of OX40 agonist ivuxolimab in advanced cancers. Here immunoSEQ multiplex PCR was the method, and the copy in TCRdb shows in-frame clones only, minus some. The table records tens of thousands of clones, over 75% of them present only once. The sample here was CD4+ or CD8+ T cells sorted from blood, taken in a trial of the OX40 agonist ivuxolimab. Every receptor here comes from an adult with an advanced solid tumor such as melanoma, head and neck, liver or kidney cancer.

Comment on this clone: The junction and the germline gene differ at one end; a read error may be behind it. This chain uses TRBV19 with TRBJ2-7; D is unclear. Germline V lookup: CDR1 LNHDA, CDR2 SQIVND (reference sequence). This CDR3 spans 15 amino acids. In nucleotides, the CDR3 is TGTGCCAGTAGTATTTGGCATAGTGAGTCCTCCGAGCAGTACTTC. Translated: CASSIWHSESSEQYF.

This clone has only a few counts. The chain uses TRBV7-9 and TRBJ2-2, with D maybe TRBD1 (5 bases). V lost 5 bases and J 4 bases, leaving 11 bases between the germline ends. There are 14 residues in the CDR3. Germline V gene lookup returns CDR1 SEHNR and CDR2 FQNEAQ (reference sequence). CDR3 sequence: CASSVVQGTGELFF. DNA for the CDR3: TGTGCCAGCAGCGTTGTCCAGGGCACCGGGGAGCTGTTTTTT.

This sequence joins TRBV5-8 and TRBJ2-7; D unclear. From germline, CDR1 is SGHTS and CDR2 YDEGEE. Trimming pared 3 bases from V and 7 bases from J, leaving 8 bases between. The CDR3 has 11 residues. DNA of the CDR3: TGTGCCAGCAGCTCCCTTCGGGAGCAGTACTTC. It translates to CASSSLREQYF. Full variable domain (remainder filled in from reference TRBV5-8 and TRBJ2-7): EAGVTQSPTHLIKTRGQQATLRCSPISGHTSVYWYQQALGLGLQFLLWYDEGEERNRGNFPPRFSGRQFPNYSSELNVNALELEDSALYLCASSSLREQYFGPGTRLTVT.

In its sample, this clone was seen once. The rearrangement uses TRBV5-5 and TRBJ1-1; unclear D gene. CDR1 is SGHKS and CDR2 is YYEKEE in the germline V gene (reference sequence). The CDR3 totals 13 residues. V lost 2 bases and J 0 bases, leaving 5 bases between the germline ends. The CDR3 DNA is TGTGCCAGCAGCTTTACAGTGAACACTGAAGCTTTCTTT. Encoded protein: CASSFTVNTEAFF.

The table lists this clone with a count of one. The rearrangement uses TRBV9 and TRBJ1-3, with a weak D call TRBD1 (5 bases). V lost 8 bases and J 0 bases, leaving 15 bases between the germline ends. Germline CDR1 SGDLS, CDR2 YYNGEE. The length of the CDR3 is 15 residues. This CDR3 reads CARIEWGNSGNTIYF. Written as DNA, the CDR3 is TGTGCCAGGATAGAGTGGGGGAACTCTGGAAACACCATATATTTT.

This clone was observed once. The V and J genes are TRBV11-2 and TRBJ2-7, with D unresolved. Trimming shortened V by 2 bases and J by 3 bases, and 5 bases separated the two germline ends. The CDR3 sequence is 12 residues long. Germline CDR1 reads SGHAT; CDR2 reads FQNNGV. The CDR3 coding sequence is TGTGCCAGCAGCTTAAACAGCTACGAGCAGTACTTC. Translation gives CASSLNSYEQYF.

V usage is TRBV5-1 and J usage is TRBJ2-7; possible D gene TRBD2, 6 bases. In germline, CDR1 is SGHRS, CDR2 YFSETQ. V was trimmed by 4 bases and J by 5 bases, leaving 19 bases between them. CDR3 size: 15 residues. The CDR3: CASSPTSGSDNEQYF. CDR3 sequence (DNA): TGCGCCAGCAGCCCAACGTCCGGGAGTGACAACGAGCAGTACTTC.

The chain couples TRBV10-3 to TRBJ2-7; 9 bases agree with TRBD1. Germline CDR1 reads ENHRY; CDR2 reads SYGVKD. V lost 2 bases, J lost 1 base, and 3 bases stayed unmatched. The CDR3 runs 15 residues. CDR3 nucleotides: TGTGCCATCAGTGAGGATGGACAGGGGTCCTACGAGCAGTACTTC. Its protein is CAISEDGQGSYEQYF.

DNA for the CDR3: TGTGCCTGGAGTCAGGGGACACATAGCAATCAGCCCCAGCATTTT. Its protein product is CAWSQGTHSNQPQHF. The V call is TRBV30, the J call TRBJ1-5, with TRBD1 as a possible D gene (6 bases). CDR1 GTSNPN and CDR2 SVGIG come from the germline V gene (reference sequence). V lost 2 bases and J 0 bases, leaving 11 bases between the germline ends. This CDR3 region has 15 residues.

V usage is TRBV27 and J usage is TRBJ2-2; no definite D call. Per germline, CDR1 MNHEY and CDR2 SMNVEV (reference sequence). The CDR3 sequence is 12 residues long. The V gene lost 3 bases and the J gene lost 5 bases, with 4 bases spanning the gap. The CDR3 bases are TGTGCCAGCAGTTTTCGGACCGGGGAGCTGTTTTTT. It yields the protein CASSFRTGELFF.